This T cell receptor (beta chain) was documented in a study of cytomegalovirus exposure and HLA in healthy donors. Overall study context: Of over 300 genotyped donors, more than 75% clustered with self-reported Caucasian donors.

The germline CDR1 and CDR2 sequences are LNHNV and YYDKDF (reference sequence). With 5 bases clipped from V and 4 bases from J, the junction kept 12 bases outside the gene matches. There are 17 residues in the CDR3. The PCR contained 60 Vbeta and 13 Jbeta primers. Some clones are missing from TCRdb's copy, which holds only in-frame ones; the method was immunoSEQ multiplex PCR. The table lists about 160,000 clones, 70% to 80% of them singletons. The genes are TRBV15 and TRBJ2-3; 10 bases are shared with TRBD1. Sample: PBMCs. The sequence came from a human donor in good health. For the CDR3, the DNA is TGTGCCACCAGCTTACGCATGACAGGGGGCTTAGCAGATACGCAGTATTTT. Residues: CATSLRMTGGLADTQYF.